The clone carrying this TCR beta chain was seen ten or more times. The antigen remains unidentified. Trimming pared 2 bases from V and 3 bases from J, leaving 4 bases between. CDR3 length: 12 residues. The germline gives CDR1 LGHDT, CDR2 YNNKEL (reference sequence). The data were taken from a study of blood T cells in healthy people across ages. Study in general: Per two T cells, template switching captured roughly one barcoded beta molecule. Study results and limitations: Higher diversity, along with more naive CD4+ cells, distinguished long-lived donors from aged donors.

Alongside a J-beta primer mix, a sample-barcoded 5' primer served in a second PCR lasting about 7 to 12 cycles. TCRdb re-called the 5' RACE reads through MiXCR, storing one row per CDR3 protein. The table records some 290,000 distinct CDR3 sequences, roughly 26% of them present only once. V gene TRBV3-1 combines with J gene TRBJ2-5; no firm D call. The sample was blood. The receptor was derived from a woman aged 70-85 years in good health. The CDR3 spells CASSQFEETQYF. The CDR3 region has the DNA TGTGCCAGCAGCCAATTTGAAGAGACCCAGTACTTC.